The rows below give T cell receptor beta chains drawn from one sample of a study of identical twins. TCRdb used MiXCR to reprocess the 5' RACE reads, holding one entry per CDR3 protein. The sample shows 420,000 or so distinct CDR3 sequences, under 20% of them seen only once. Sequencing was done on a sample of naive T cells sorted from blood. The receptor source for this set is a man over 45 in good health. The CDR3 runs from the conserved cysteine through the conserved F or W. A D gene is named only where the DNA matches it firmly. For some rows the clone size is stated as once, few or many, or as a class when expanded; others skip it.

D,size,V,J,length,CDR3
TRBD2,few,TRBV29-1,TRBJ2-3,15,CSVSGRASSTDTQYF
TRBD2,few,TRBV20-1,TRBJ2-1,16,CSARPASGSSYNEQFF
.,few,TRBV20-1,TRBJ1-5,14,CSARVGAWDQPQHF
.,few,TRBV27,TRBJ1-2,14,CASSLAPLAYGYTF
.,many,TRBV18,TRBJ1-2,17,CASSPPIPGGDAYGYTF
.,.,TRBV5-4,TRBJ1-1,13,CASSFMGGAEAFF
TRBD2,.,TRBV7-9,TRBJ2-1,16,CASSSALGGGATEQFF
.,many,TRBV6-5,TRBJ1-3,15,CASSWRGSSGNTIYF
.,.,TRBV6-5,TRBJ2-5,11,CASSSTGAQYF
TRBD2,many,TRBV20-1,TRBJ2-1,11,CSAQGTSEQFF
.,many,TRBV10-3,TRBJ2-2,18,CAISESILGQGRSGELFF
TRBD2,.,TRBV4-3,TRBJ2-3,16,CASSPSSGWGTDTQYF
TRBD2,many,TRBV20-1,TRBJ2-7,14,CSASPTSGAYEQYF
.,.,TRBV5-6,TRBJ2-1,13,CASSFGTTSEQFF
.,many,TRBV5-1,TRBJ2-1,13,CASSLAGNNEQFF
TRBD2,many,TRBV29-1,TRBJ2-3,15,CSVEGLAGSTDTQYF
TRBD2,.,TRBV5-4,TRBJ2-1,13,CASSFLAGGEQFF
.,.,TRBV4-3,TRBJ2-3,20,CASSQDYSTFGAVVSDTQYF
.,few,TRBV11-2,TRBJ2-3,14,CASSLVKGADTQYF
.,few,TRBV4-2,TRBJ1-6,13,CASSQDKDSPLHF
.,many,TRBV6-1,TRBJ2-2,13,CASGGDFTGELFF
.,few,TRBV4-3,TRBJ2-7,16,CASSQDLRQVSYEQYF
.,.,TRBV10-3,TRBJ2-2,14,CAIKGRGHTGELFF
TRBD1,.,TRBV24-1,TRBJ2-2,17,CATSDSAGTGTTGELFF
TRBD2,many,TRBV5-1,TRBJ2-1,16,CASSLPGTSSYNEQFF
.,.,TRBV6-1,TRBJ2-7,14,CASSHGATSYEQYF
TRBD2,many,TRBV27,TRBJ2-4,17,CASSLFAGGHFGTIQYF
.,.,TRBV20-1,TRBJ2-5,13,CSAGDTGTETQYF
TRBD2,few,TRBV6-2/TRBV6-3,TRBJ2-1,20,CASRKGRDGTSGKLIYEQFF
TRBD1,few,TRBV5-1,TRBJ2-7,15,CASSLRDRGLDEQYF
TRBD2,.,TRBV5-1,TRBJ2-7,18,CASSPMWASGGSSYEQYF
.,many,TRBV5-5,TRBJ2-3,16,CASSLEVFGSTDTQYF
TRBD1,few,TRBV6-2/TRBV6-3,TRBJ1-1,14,CASSRDSANTEAFF
.,.,TRBV5-1,TRBJ1-4,14,CASSPGHRGEKLFF
.,.,TRBV11-2,TRBJ2-1,14,CASSLGGTANEQFF
.,many,TRBV27,TRBJ2-5,15,CASQASETYQETQYF
.,few,TRBV11-2,TRBJ2-7,16,CASSLLHRPPTYEQYF
TRBD2,.,TRBV7-2,TRBJ2-1,17,CASSFGVAGGPGNEQFF
.,many,TRBV2,TRBJ2-1,13,CASTKMTVNEQFF
.,many,TRBV6-5,TRBJ2-1,16,CASSYSFGQGGHEQFF
.,many,TRBV4-3,TRBJ2-2,14,CASSPYTNTGELFF
.,few,TRBV7-2,TRBJ2-3,15,CASSLGTLSTDTQYF
TRBD1,many,TRBV15,TRBJ2-1,14,CATSLRTGRNEQFF
TRBD2,few,TRBV7-2,TRBJ2-3,16,CASSLGTARGADTQYF
.,many,TRBV27,TRBJ2-6,16,CASSNGGGSGANVLTF
TRBD1,many,TRBV6-1,TRBJ1-2,13,CASSQGAGYGYTF
.,few,TRBV6-2/TRBV6-3,TRBJ2-1,15,CASSPAGAAYNEQFF
.,.,TRBV6-2/TRBV6-3,TRBJ2-1,16,CASSLIQGFFYNEQFF
.,many,TRBV15,TRBJ1-5,15,CATSPRSVNNQPQHF
.,few,TRBV6-1,TRBJ2-2,16,CASSAGPASNTGELFF